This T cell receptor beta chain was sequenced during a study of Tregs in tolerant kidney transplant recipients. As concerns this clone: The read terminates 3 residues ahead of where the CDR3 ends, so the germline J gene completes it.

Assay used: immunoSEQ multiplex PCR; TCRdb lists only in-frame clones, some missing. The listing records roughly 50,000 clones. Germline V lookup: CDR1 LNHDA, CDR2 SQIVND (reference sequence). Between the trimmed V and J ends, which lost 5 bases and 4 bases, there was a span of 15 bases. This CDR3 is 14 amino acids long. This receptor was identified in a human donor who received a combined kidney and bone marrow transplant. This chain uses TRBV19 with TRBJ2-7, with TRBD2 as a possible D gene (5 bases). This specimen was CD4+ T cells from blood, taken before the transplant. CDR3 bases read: TGTGCCAGTAGTCCAAGCCGGGGATTTTACGAG. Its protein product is CASSPSRGFYE. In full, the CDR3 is CASSPSRGFYEQYF.